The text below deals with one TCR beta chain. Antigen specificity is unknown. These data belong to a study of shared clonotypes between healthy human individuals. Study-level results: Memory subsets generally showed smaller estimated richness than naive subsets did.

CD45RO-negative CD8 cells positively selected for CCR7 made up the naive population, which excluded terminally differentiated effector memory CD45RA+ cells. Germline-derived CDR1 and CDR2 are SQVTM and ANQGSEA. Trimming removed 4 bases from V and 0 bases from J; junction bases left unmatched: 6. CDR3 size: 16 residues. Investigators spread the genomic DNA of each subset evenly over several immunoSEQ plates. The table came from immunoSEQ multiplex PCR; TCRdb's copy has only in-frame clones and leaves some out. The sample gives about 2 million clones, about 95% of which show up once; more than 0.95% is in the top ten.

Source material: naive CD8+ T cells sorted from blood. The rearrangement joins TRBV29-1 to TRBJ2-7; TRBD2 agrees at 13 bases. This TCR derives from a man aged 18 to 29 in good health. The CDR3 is CSVVPRTSGSSYEQYF. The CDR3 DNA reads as TGCAGCGTTGTGCCGCGGACTAGCGGGAGCTCCTACGAGCAGTACTTC.